The sequence of this TCR beta chain was determined in a study of OX40 agonist ivuxolimab in advanced cancers. Study results and caveats: There were also nonresponders showing low normalized T-cell clonal expansion. Dose levels from 0.1 to 3.0 mg/kg saw CD4+ and CD8+ blood T cells expand clonally by week 6. Expanded clones were, on average, more numerous in CD8+ T cells than in CD4+.

This clone rates as medium-sized. The antigen remains unidentified. From germline, CDR1 is MNHEY and CDR2 SVGAGI. After removal of 8 bases from V and 9 bases from J, the junction contained 16 bases not matched to a gene. The CDR3 runs to 15 residues. Data came from immunoSEQ multiplex PCR; TCRdb stores just in-frame clones and leaves some out. The sample has about 34,000 clones, approximately 80% seen once. The genes are TRBV6-5 and TRBJ1-5; 7 positions agree with TRBD1. Sequencing was performed on CD4+ or CD8+ T cells sorted from blood, taken in a trial of the OX40 agonist ivuxolimab. This receptor was identified in an adult with an advanced solid tumor such as melanoma, head and neck, liver or kidney cancer. CDR3 amino acids: CASPSHRGRSRPQHF. DNA of the CDR3: TGTGCCAGCCCCTCACACAGGGGCCGTAGTCGGCCCCAGCATTTT.